Listed below are T cell receptor beta chains from one sample, sequenced in a study of blood T cell repertoires in COVID-19. Some clones are missing from TCRdb's copy, which holds only in-frame ones; the method was immunoSEQ multiplex PCR. The top ten hold about 19% of the sample, which has approximately 200,000 clones, 85% seen once. Material: PBMCs or T cells enriched from blood (not recorded which). Every receptor here comes from a middle-aged man who had recovered from COVID-19. The CDR3 runs from the conserved cysteine through the conserved F or W. The order of the fields is J gene, CDR3 length, D gene, clone size, V gene, CDR3 protein, CDR3 DNA. A D gene is named only where the DNA matches it firmly. Size values are once, few and many counts, or a class for expanded clones, and some rows have none.

j_gene: TRBJ2-7; len: 13; d_gene: -; abundance: -; v_gene: TRBV13; CDR3aa: CASRGSPSYEQYF; CDR3nt: TGTGCCAGCAGAGGTAGCCCGTCCTACGAGCAGTACTTC
j_gene: TRBJ1-4; len: 18; d_gene: TRBD1; abundance: few; v_gene: TRBV4-1; CDR3aa: CASSQDSDRGRPGEKLFF; CDR3nt: TGCGCCAGCAGCCAAGATTCCGACAGGGGGCGTCCCGGGGAAAAACTGTTTTTT
j_gene: TRBJ1-1; len: 15; d_gene: TRBD1; abundance: -; v_gene: TRBV4-3; CDR3aa: CASSQDGRGRAEAFF; CDR3nt: TGCGCCAGCAGCCAAGACGGCAGGGGGCGGGCTGAAGCTTTCTTT
j_gene: TRBJ2-1; len: 16; d_gene: -; abundance: -; v_gene: TRBV7-9; CDR3aa: CASSLARLVWSNEQFF; CDR3nt: TGTGCCAGCAGCCTGGCTAGATTAGTTTGGTCCAATGAGCAGTTCTTC
j_gene: TRBJ2-7; len: 17; d_gene: TRBD1; abundance: -; v_gene: TRBV28; CDR3aa: CASSFPDRVFRVHEQYF; CDR3nt: TGTGCCAGCAGTTTCCCCGACAGGGTTTTTCGTGTCCACGAGCAGTACTTC
j_gene: TRBJ1-1; len: 13; d_gene: TRBD1; abundance: -; v_gene: TRBV19; CDR3aa: CASDKTGVGEAFF; CDR3nt: TGTGCCTCGGACAAGACAGGGGTCGGTGAAGCTTTCTTT
j_gene: TRBJ2-7; len: 13; d_gene: -; abundance: -; v_gene: TRBV30; CDR3aa: CAWSEFLNYEQYF; CDR3nt: TGTGCCTGGAGTGAATTCCTAAACTACGAGCAGTACTTC
j_gene: TRBJ2-2; len: 14; d_gene: -; abundance: -; v_gene: TRBV5-1; CDR3aa: CASSLPGGPGELFF; CDR3nt: TGCGCCAGCAGCTTGCCAGGGGGGCCCGGGGAGCTGTTTTTT
j_gene: TRBJ1-4; len: 17; d_gene: TRBD1; abundance: -; v_gene: TRBV7-2; CDR3aa: CASSLRRGLSSNEKLFF; CDR3nt: TGTGCCAGCAGCTTGCGCAGGGGGCTTTCGTCTAATGAAAAACTGTTTTTT
j_gene: TRBJ1-3; len: 16; d_gene: -; abundance: -; v_gene: TRBV7-9; CDR3aa: CASSSSAGKGGNTIYF; CDR3nt: TGTGCCAGCAGCTCTTCGGCGGGGAAAGGAGGAAACACCATATATTTT
j_gene: TRBJ2-1; len: 13; d_gene: TRBD2; abundance: -; v_gene: TRBV14; CDR3aa: CASSQFSGGEQFF; CDR3nt: TGTGCCAGCAGCCAATTTAGCGGGGGTGAGCAGTTCTTC
j_gene: TRBJ1-6; len: 14; d_gene: -; abundance: -; v_gene: TRBV28; CDR3aa: CASRLGQPDSPLHF; CDR3nt: TGTGCCAGCCGGCTGGGGCAGCCTGATTCACCCCTCCACTTT
j_gene: TRBJ2-5; len: 14; d_gene: TRBD1; abundance: -; v_gene: TRBV13; CDR3aa: CASSLRQGGETQYF; CDR3nt: TGTGCCAGCAGCCTACGACAGGGGGGGGAGACCCAGTACTTC
j_gene: TRBJ1-3; len: 14; d_gene: -; abundance: -; v_gene: TRBV19; CDR3aa: CASRPPSSGNTIYF; CDR3nt: TGTGCCTCGAGGCCACCTAGCTCTGGAAACACCATATATTTT
j_gene: TRBJ2-1; len: 16; d_gene: TRBD2; abundance: once; v_gene: TRBV4-1; CDR3aa: CASSPGGLASYNEQFF; CDR3nt: TGCGCCAGCAGCCCGGGGGGACTAGCGAGTTACAATGAGCAGTTCTTC
j_gene: TRBJ1-1; len: 14; d_gene: TRBD1; abundance: once; v_gene: TRBV27; CDR3aa: CASSPFGTGSEAFF; CDR3nt: TGTGCCAGCAGTCCGTTCGGGACAGGGTCTGAAGCTTTCTTT
j_gene: TRBJ2-3; len: 14; d_gene: TRBD2; abundance: once; v_gene: TRBV18; CDR3aa: CASGLSGSTDTQYF; CDR3nt: TGTGCCAGTGGTCTTAGCGGGAGCACAGATACGCAGTATTTT
j_gene: TRBJ1-2; len: 15; d_gene: -; abundance: few; v_gene: TRBV28; CDR3aa: CASSANTQALSGYTF; CDR3nt: TGTGCCAGCAGTGCAAATACACAGGCTCTCTCCGGCTACACCTTC
j_gene: TRBJ1-5; len: 15; d_gene: -; abundance: -; v_gene: TRBV3-1/TRBV3-2; CDR3aa: CASSQSGRGNQPQHF; CDR3nt: TGTGCCAGCAGCCAATCAGGGAGGGGGAATCAGCCCCAGCATTTT
j_gene: TRBJ1-2; len: 15; d_gene: TRBD1; abundance: -; v_gene: TRBV10-3; CDR3aa: CAISESRDSNYGYTF; CDR3nt: TGTGCCATCAGTGAGTCGAGGGACAGCAACTATGGCTACACCTTC
j_gene: TRBJ1-5; len: 14; d_gene: -; abundance: -; v_gene: TRBV7-9; CDR3aa: CASSNIDSNQPQHF; CDR3nt: TGTGCCAGCAGCAACATCGATAGCAATCAGCCCCAGCATTTT
j_gene: TRBJ2-7; len: 14; d_gene: -; abundance: -; v_gene: TRBV29-1; CDR3aa: CSVVLAESSYEQYF; CDR3nt: TGCAGCGTTGTGTTAGCGGAGAGCTCCTACGAGCAGTACTTC
j_gene: TRBJ2-5; len: 14; d_gene: -; abundance: -; v_gene: TRBV4-2; CDR3aa: CASSQNRAQETQYF; CDR3nt: TGTGCCAGCAGCCAAAACAGGGCCCAAGAGACCCAGTACTTC
j_gene: TRBJ2-1; len: 16; d_gene: -; abundance: -; v_gene: TRBV19; CDR3aa: CASRLARDRPYNEQFF; CDR3nt: TGTGCCAGTAGATTAGCTCGAGATCGCCCCTACAATGAGCAGTTCTTC
j_gene: TRBJ1-2; len: 17; d_gene: -; abundance: few; v_gene: TRBV24-1; CDR3aa: CATSDLTRSLWCDGYTF; CDR3nt: TGTGCCACCAGTGATTTGACCAGGTCCCTCTGGTGTGATGGCTACACCTTC
j_gene: TRBJ2-1; len: 19; d_gene: TRBD1; abundance: once; v_gene: TRBV15; CDR3aa: CATSRSIDPYPGQHNEQFF; CDR3nt: TGTGCCACCAGCAGGTCAATAGATCCATATCCGGGACAGCACAATGAGCAGTTCTTC
j_gene: TRBJ1-2; len: 13; d_gene: -; abundance: -; v_gene: TRBV19; CDR3aa: CASSRQGDYGYTF; CDR3nt: TGTGCCAGTAGCAGGCAGGGTGACTATGGCTACACCTTC
j_gene: TRBJ2-1; len: 16; d_gene: -; abundance: -; v_gene: TRBV5-1; CDR3aa: CASSLASSTTDNEQFF; CDR3nt: TGCGCCAGCAGCTTGGCCTCGTCGACTACCGACAATGAGCAGTTCTTC
j_gene: TRBJ2-1; len: 12; d_gene: -; abundance: -; v_gene: TRBV27; CDR3aa: CASSLGVGEQFF; CDR3nt: TGTGCCAGCAGTTTAGGAGTTGGGGAGCAGTTCTTC
j_gene: TRBJ2-7; len: 12; d_gene: TRBD2; abundance: -; v_gene: TRBV19; CDR3aa: CATRDYSYEQYF; CDR3nt: TGTGCCACCCGGGACTACTCCTACGAGCAGTACTTC
j_gene: TRBJ1-5; len: 18; d_gene: -; abundance: few; v_gene: TRBV21-1; CDR3aa: CASSRAGTVIPSPPPQHF; CDR3nt: TGTGCCAGCAGCAGGGCCGGGACAGTTATCCCCTCTCCTCCGCCCCAGCATTTT
j_gene: TRBJ2-6; len: 16; d_gene: -; abundance: -; v_gene: TRBV27; CDR3aa: CASSLGGFSGANVLTF; CDR3nt: TGTGCCAGCAGTCTGGGGGGTTTTTCCGGGGCCAACGTCCTGACTTTC
j_gene: TRBJ1-2; len: 14; d_gene: -; abundance: -; v_gene: TRBV18; CDR3aa: CASSPAGANYGYTF; CDR3nt: TGTGCCAGCTCACCGGCGGGGGCCAACTATGGCTACACCTTC
j_gene: TRBJ1-6; len: 16; d_gene: TRBD1; abundance: -; v_gene: TRBV6-5; CDR3aa: CASSSGQGLYNSPLHF; CDR3nt: TGTGCCAGCAGTTCCGGACAGGGACTCTATAATTCACCCCTCCACTTT
j_gene: TRBJ2-7; len: 14; d_gene: TRBD2; abundance: -; v_gene: TRBV19; CDR3aa: CASSRTSGPYEQYF; CDR3nt: TGTGCCAGTAGTAGGACTAGCGGACCCTACGAGCAGTACTTC
j_gene: TRBJ2-6; len: 17; d_gene: -; abundance: -; v_gene: TRBV28; CDR3aa: CASSYPMWRAGANVLTF; CDR3nt: TGTGCCAGCAGTTACCCCATGTGGAGAGCTGGGGCCAACGTCCTGACTTTC
j_gene: TRBJ2-3; len: 17; d_gene: -; abundance: -; v_gene: TRBV7-3; CDR3aa: CASSYAGTDTSVDTQYF; CDR3nt: TGTGCCAGCAGCTATGCCGGGACTGATACATCCGTAGATACGCAGTATTTT
j_gene: TRBJ2-3; len: 14; d_gene: -; abundance: -; v_gene: TRBV18; CDR3aa: CASSRSRSTDTQYF; CDR3nt: TGTGCCAGCTCACGATCACGGAGCACAGATACGCAGTATTTT
j_gene: TRBJ1-2; len: 15; d_gene: TRBD1; abundance: once; v_gene: TRBV19; CDR3aa: CASSIGGQGAAGYTF; CDR3nt: TGTGCCAGTAGTATAGGCGGACAGGGGGCTGCTGGCTACACCTTC
j_gene: TRBJ2-1; len: 16; d_gene: TRBD2; abundance: -; v_gene: TRBV19; CDR3aa: CASSNGLAGRGDEQFF; CDR3nt: TGTGCCAGTAGTAATGGACTAGCGGGCAGGGGGGATGAGCAGTTCTTC
j_gene: TRBJ2-7; len: 16; d_gene: TRBD2; abundance: -; v_gene: TRBV13; CDR3aa: CASSPRTSGSPYEQYF; CDR3nt: TGTGCCAGCAGCCCGAGGACTAGCGGGAGTCCCTACGAGCAGTACTTC
j_gene: TRBJ2-3; len: 16; d_gene: TRBD2; abundance: few; v_gene: TRBV6-2/TRBV6-3; CDR3aa: CASSPPGTSGTDTQYF; CDR3nt: TGTGCCAGCAGCCCCCCCGGGACTAGCGGCACAGATACGCAGTATTTT
j_gene: TRBJ1-1; len: 17; d_gene: -; abundance: -; v_gene: TRBV19; CDR3aa: CASSYQSWRGGVTEAFF; CDR3nt: TGTGCCAGTAGCTACCAATCCTGGCGGGGCGGGGTCACTGAAGCTTTCTTT
j_gene: TRBJ1-5; len: 14; d_gene: -; abundance: once; v_gene: TRBV27; CDR3aa: CASSSVAINQPQHF; CDR3nt: TGTGCCAGCAGTTCCGTAGCGATTAATCAGCCCCAGCATTTT
j_gene: TRBJ2-6; len: 18; d_gene: TRBD1; abundance: -; v_gene: TRBV28; CDR3aa: CASRSSGQGISGANVLTF; CDR3nt: TGTGCCAGCAGATCCTCGGGACAGGGGATCTCTGGGGCCAACGTCCTGACTTTC
j_gene: TRBJ1-2; len: 16; d_gene: TRBD1; abundance: -; v_gene: TRBV7-6; CDR3aa: CASSLRGSQGAYGYTF; CDR3nt: TGTGCCAGCAGCCTTCGGGGGAGTCAGGGGGCGTATGGCTACACCTTC
j_gene: TRBJ1-5; len: 13; d_gene: -; abundance: -; v_gene: TRBV6-5; CDR3aa: CASSKTENQPQHF; CDR3nt: TGTGCCAGCAGTAAAACCGAGAATCAGCCCCAGCATTTT
j_gene: TRBJ2-7; len: 14; d_gene: TRBD1; abundance: -; v_gene: TRBV10-1; CDR3aa: CASSDGTGGYEQYF; CDR3nt: TGCGCCAGCAGTGACGGGACAGGGGGCTACGAGCAGTACTTC
j_gene: TRBJ2-3; len: 19; d_gene: TRBD2; abundance: -; v_gene: TRBV5-1; CDR3aa: CASSLRAGTSGFSTDTQYF; CDR3nt: TGCGCCAGCAGCTTGAGAGCCGGGACTAGCGGATTTAGCACAGATACGCAGTATTTT
j_gene: TRBJ1-1; len: 13; d_gene: -; abundance: -; v_gene: TRBV2; CDR3aa: CASKTGWNTEAFF; CDR3nt: TGTGCCAGCAAAACAGGGTGGAACACTGAAGCTTTCTTT
j_gene: TRBJ2-5; len: 14; d_gene: -; abundance: -; v_gene: TRBV27; CDR3aa: CASSLSGLIETQYF; CDR3nt: TGTGCCAGCAGTTTGTCAGGTTTGATAGAGACCCAGTACTTC
j_gene: TRBJ1-2; len: 14; d_gene: TRBD1; abundance: -; v_gene: TRBV6-5; CDR3aa: CASSSGQGIYGYTF; CDR3nt: TGTGCCAGCAGTTCGGGACAGGGGATCTATGGCTACACCTTC
j_gene: TRBJ2-7; len: 14; d_gene: -; abundance: -; v_gene: TRBV6-5; CDR3aa: CASKARLPLGEQYF; CDR3nt: TGTGCCAGCAAGGCGAGACTACCTTTGGGGGAGCAGTACTTC
j_gene: TRBJ2-1; len: 16; d_gene: -; abundance: -; v_gene: TRBV5-6; CDR3aa: CASTGNLALPYNEQFF; CDR3nt: TGTGCCAGCACGGGAAACCTAGCCCTGCCCTACAATGAGCAGTTCTTC